This T cell receptor (beta chain) was documented in a study of blood T cell repertoires in COVID-19. At the level of the study: The United States, Italy and Spain provided the acute and convalescent COVID-19 samples. Sources were T cells, B-cell-depleted T cells, or PBMCs; the material itself was cDNA or gDNA.

In the original workflow: Reference gene primers were amplified, and this amplification served to estimate nucleated cell counts. Profiled with immunoSEQ multiplex PCR; TCRdb holds only in-frame clones, not every one. For V, J and clone size, that table is used; D and trimming come from the DNA. The repertoire holds more than 200,000 clones, with 81% as singletons. V was trimmed by 5 bases and J by 0 bases, leaving 23 bases between them. Germline CDR1 reads SEHNR; CDR2 reads FQNEAQ (reference sequence). This CDR3 has 19 amino acids. The sequence came from a woman older than 75 with acute or convalescent COVID-19. Sequencing used peripheral blood. The V call is TRBV7-9, the J call TRBJ1-3, with D perhaps TRBD1 (6 bases). CDR3 loop: CASSDDRRRFQSSGNTIYF. Here the CDR3 DNA reads TGTGCCAGCAGCGACGACAGGAGGAGATTTCAGAGCTCTGGAAACACCATATATTTT.